The present TCR beta chain was sequenced within a study of T cell responses to AZD1222 COVID-19 vaccine. Only in-frame clones appear in the TCRdb table, and some are missing; sequencing was by immunoSEQ multiplex PCR. Of approximately 150,000 clones listed, more than 75% are singletons. Deletions cut 0 bases from V and 3 bases from J, with 12 bases between. The CDR3 has 15 amino acids. CDR1 and CDR2 from the germline V gene are SGDLS and YYNGEE. This specimen was peripheral blood, taken 28 days after the second AZD1222 dose. The chain carries TRBV9 and TRBJ1-2; D possibly corresponds to TRBD1 (5 bases). The TCR was taken from an adult who received the AZD1222 COVID-19 vaccine. The DNA for the CDR3 is TGTGCCAGCAGCGTAGGGTTGGGGGTTGACTATGGCTACACCTTC. As protein: CASSVGLGVDYGYTF.